This T cell receptor (beta chain) was observed in a study of early T cells in non-severe SARS-CoV-2 infection. Study details: From unsorted whole blood, bulk RNA was sequenced, and the chains remained unpaired. Whole-study results and caveats: VDJdb matching favored anti-spike CD8 responses, missing private and CD4 specificities.

Individual cDNA molecules received unique molecular identifiers. TCRdb called the 5' RACE reads again in MiXCR, with one record for every CDR3 protein. The sample contains some 39,000 distinct CDR3 sequences, roughly 4% of which appear only once. This clonotype was seen repeatedly, ten times or more. Antigen unknown. What was sequenced was whole blood. This receptor was taken from an adult who was a healthcare worker with PCR-confirmed SARS-CoV-2 infection or an uninfected control (not recorded which).

The CDR3 spells CASSLADRGHGYTF. The CDR3, as DNA: TGTGCCAGCAGCTTAGCGGACAGGGGACATGGCTACACCTTC. The chain couples TRBV7-9 to TRBJ1-2; TRBD1 matches at 9 bases. Germline assignment: CDR1 SEHNR and CDR2 FQNEAQ (reference sequence). J lost 6 bases, V lost 0 bases, and 2 bases had no gene match. The CDR3 has 14 residues.